This paragraph reports one T cell receptor (beta chain). What it binds is not known. This record comes from a study of post-analysis software for immune sequencing data. Regarding the study as a whole: Controls significantly exceeded multiple sclerosis patients in normalized Chao1 diversity.

Each TCR beta cDNA library carried unique molecular identifiers. TCRdb reanalysed the PCR reads using MiXCR and keeps one entry per CDR3 protein. The sample has about 400,000 distinct CDR3 sequences, approximately 38% seen once. Sequencing input: blood. This receptor was obtained from a girl aged 10 to 17 with multiple sclerosis.

The CDR3 DNA sequence: TGTGCCAGCAGTCATCCCGGACTCAACTCTGGGGCCAACGTCCTGACTTTC. Translation: CASSHPGLNSGANVLTF. The J gene is TRBJ2-6, the V gene TRBV28; a weak D match, TRBD2 (5 bases). V dropped 5 bases and J dropped 0 bases, with 14 bases sitting between them. The germline V gene has CDR1 MDHEN and CDR2 SYDVKM. This CDR3 comprises 17 residues.